The rows below give T cell receptor beta chains drawn from one sample of a study of control samples from healthy donors and cancer patients. The method was immunoSEQ multiplex PCR; TCRdb's version includes in-frame clones alone and lacks a portion of them. The table shows around 250,000 clones, with over 75% occurring only once. The sequenced sample was PBMCs. These receptors were collected from a woman aged 55 to 70 with lung cancer. The CDR3 runs from the conserved cysteine through the conserved F or W.

CDR3 protein: CASSPGTSGTDTQYF
V gene: TRBV5-1
J gene: TRBJ2-3

CDR3 protein: CASSQGSGGTYNEQFF
V gene: TRBV4-2
J gene: TRBJ2-1

CDR3 protein: CASSLRPLGQGGTDTQYF
V gene: TRBV7-6
J gene: TRBJ2-3

CDR3 protein: CASRIRDRGQAEAFF
V gene: TRBV19
J gene: TRBJ1-1

CDR3 protein: CASSLMDRNTEAFF
V gene: TRBV6-5
J gene: TRBJ1-1

CDR3 protein: CASSYSAAILNYGYTF
V gene: TRBV6-5
J gene: TRBJ1-2

CDR3 protein: CASSLEVGYTF
V gene: TRBV5-6
J gene: TRBJ1-2

CDR3 protein: CASSLYGGTNEKLFF
V gene: TRBV7-9
J gene: TRBJ1-4

CDR3 protein: CASSNTGTNSYEQYF
V gene: TRBV28
J gene: TRBJ2-7

CDR3 protein: CASTQDTAGWEQYF
V gene: TRBV7-8
J gene: TRBJ2-7

CDR3 protein: CAVLRDVGQPQHF
V gene: TRBV6-6
J gene: TRBJ1-5

CDR3 protein: CASGGSQNNEQFF
V gene: TRBV9
J gene: TRBJ2-1

CDR3 protein: CASSMSFYYSGNTIYF
V gene: TRBV19
J gene: TRBJ1-3

CDR3 protein: CAWSAYYEQYF
V gene: TRBV30
J gene: TRBJ2-7

CDR3 protein: CASSSQGASNQPQHF
V gene: TRBV18
J gene: TRBJ1-5

CDR3 protein: CASSSVRLAGTNTGELFF
V gene: TRBV7-8
J gene: TRBJ2-2

CDR3 protein: CASSLNPNYGYTF
V gene: TRBV6-6
J gene: TRBJ1-2

CDR3 protein: CASTQLSSYEQYF
V gene: TRBV7-9
J gene: TRBJ2-7

CDR3 protein: CASSVGGESISPLHF
V gene: TRBV9
J gene: TRBJ1-6

CDR3 protein: CAIQSLGTQYF
V gene: TRBV10-3
J gene: -

CDR3 protein: CSAGGTEAFF
V gene: TRBV29-1
J gene: TRBJ1-1

CDR3 protein: CASSFPGQVSSYEQYF
V gene: TRBV28
J gene: TRBJ2-7

CDR3 protein: CASGSGTGYTGELFF
V gene: TRBV7-3
J gene: TRBJ2-2

CDR3 protein: CASSADHRVNSPLHF
V gene: TRBV9
J gene: TRBJ1-6

CDR3 protein: CASSGQKNEKLFF
V gene: TRBV18
J gene: TRBJ1-4

CDR3 protein: CASSSPRSGNTIYF
V gene: TRBV6-5
J gene: TRBJ1-3

CDR3 protein: CASSPGSEQETQYF
V gene: TRBV7-3
J gene: TRBJ2-5

CDR3 protein: CASSDGSNQPQHF
V gene: TRBV2
J gene: TRBJ1-5

CDR3 protein: CASSSGTHSTDTQYF
V gene: TRBV5-1
J gene: TRBJ2-3

CDR3 protein: CASSPGTGGSSPLHF
V gene: TRBV3-1/TRBV3-2
J gene: TRBJ1-6

CDR3 protein: CAMGDSGVTLDTQYF
V gene: TRBV10-3
J gene: TRBJ2-3

CDR3 protein: CASSDIRGRNSPLHF
V gene: TRBV27
J gene: TRBJ1-6

CDR3 protein: CASSLYSGEGNQPQHF
V gene: TRBV7-2
J gene: TRBJ1-5

CDR3 protein: CASSPTGNQPQHF
V gene: TRBV18
J gene: TRBJ1-5

CDR3 protein: CASSFGGPEKLFF
V gene: TRBV28
J gene: TRBJ1-4

CDR3 protein: CASRPPLVGPYNEQFF
V gene: TRBV19
J gene: TRBJ2-1

CDR3 protein: CASSADSSYNEQFF
V gene: TRBV9
J gene: TRBJ2-1

CDR3 protein: CASSRMTPRTGITGELFF
V gene: TRBV4-1
J gene: TRBJ2-2

CDR3 protein: CAWSVGSGNTIYF
V gene: TRBV30
J gene: TRBJ1-3

CDR3 protein: CASSLVDSSGTEQYF
V gene: TRBV11-2
J gene: TRBJ2-7

CDR3 protein: CASSRTEGNSPLHF
V gene: TRBV6-5
J gene: TRBJ1-6

CDR3 protein: CAILALAKNIQYF
V gene: TRBV27
J gene: TRBJ2-4

CDR3 protein: CASSLKGEGYTF
V gene: TRBV13
J gene: TRBJ1-2

CDR3 protein: CASSLGLNNEQFF
V gene: TRBV7-3
J gene: TRBJ2-1

CDR3 protein: CASSPLPTTFANTGELFF
V gene: TRBV18
J gene: TRBJ2-2

CDR3 protein: CASSSRLGHTDTQYF
V gene: TRBV5-6
J gene: TRBJ2-3

CDR3 protein: CASSSWGNEQFF
V gene: TRBV5-1
J gene: TRBJ2-1

CDR3 protein: CASSDQGADGYTF
V gene: TRBV5-1
J gene: TRBJ1-2

CDR3 protein: CASSQVTAGPQETQYF
V gene: TRBV3-1/TRBV3-2
J gene: TRBJ2-5

CDR3 protein: CASSKYQTMNTEAFF
V gene: TRBV21-1
J gene: TRBJ1-1

CDR3 protein: CASSPAQGAYGYTF
V gene: TRBV3-1/TRBV3-2
J gene: TRBJ1-2

CDR3 protein: CASSVGGYGNTEAFF
V gene: TRBV6-6
J gene: TRBJ1-1

CDR3 protein: CASSSPGQAYGYTF
V gene: TRBV11-2
J gene: TRBJ1-2

CDR3 protein: CASSLGGDNRLNTEAFF
V gene: TRBV11-2
J gene: TRBJ1-1